The 22 T cell receptor beta chains below come from one sample, sequenced in a study of blood T cell repertoires in COVID-19. Assay used: immunoSEQ multiplex PCR; TCRdb lists only in-frame clones, some missing. The profile shows fewer than 55,000 clones, nearly 90% of them singletons. The sequenced sample consisted of peripheral blood. These receptors all stem from an older man with active or convalescent COVID-19.

V usage is TRBV6-5 and J usage is TRBJ2-1; 8 nucleotides line up with TRBD2. Germline V gene data show CDR1 as MNHEY and CDR2 as SVGAGI. The CDR3 has 14 residues. The ends lost 8 bases at V and 2 bases at J; junction bases unmatched: 5. The CDR3 region is CASAAGGPYNEQFF. In DNA, the CDR3 is TGTGCCAGCGCTGCGGGAGGTCCCTACAATGAGCAGTTCTTC.

The chain carries TRBV7-8 and TRBJ2-7; weak D call: TRBD2 (6 bases). V lost 5 bases and J lost 2, with 19 bases in between. Per germline, CDR1 SGHVS and CDR2 FQNEAQ. The CDR3 extends over 16 amino acids. The CDR3 bases are TGTGCCAGCAGCCCTCTCCTCGCGGGAAATACCTACGAGCAGTACTTC. Its translation is CASSPLLAGNTYEQYF.

Note on this clone: One end of the junction fails to match germline, which may point to a read error. The chain uses TRBV24-1 and TRBJ2-5, with 9 bases lining up with TRBD1. The CDR3 spans 15 residues. CDR1 KGHDR and CDR2 SFDVKD come from the germline V gene. The CDR3, as DNA: TGTGCCACCAGTCCCCGGACAGGGGACCAGGAGACCCAGTACTTC. This encodes CATSPRTGDQETQYF.

This chain links TRBV5-5 with TRBJ2-1; D possibly corresponds to TRBD2 (7 bases). Germline assignment: CDR1 SGHKS and CDR2 YYEKEE (reference sequence). V was clipped by 2 bases and J by 6 bases, with 15 bases between them. CDR3 length: 15 residues. CDR3 nucleotides: TGTGCCAGCAGCTTCATCCGGGGAGGGGGCAATGAGCAGTTCTTC. Translating it yields CASSFIRGGGNEQFF.

This chain joins TRBV5-1 and TRBJ2-2, with 7 bases matching TRBD1. After removal of 4 bases from V and 5 bases from J, the junction contained 17 bases not matched to a gene. Germline V lookup: CDR1 SGHRS, CDR2 YFSETQ. This CDR3 region has 18 residues. CDR3 region: CASSLQGPLLVLTGELFF. CDR3 in DNA: TGCGCCAGCAGCCTACAGGGGCCCCTATTGGTTTTGACCGGGGAGCTGTTTTTT.

This clone was recorded a few times. V is TRBV11-2 and J is TRBJ1-2; D gene unclear. CDR1 is SGHAT and CDR2 is FQNNGV in the germline V gene. The ends were cut back, 2 bases at V and 1 base at J, with 8 bases in the middle. The CDR3 contains 14 residues. The CDR3 spells CASSLPGVNYGYTF. In nucleotides, the CDR3 is TGTGCCAGCAGCTTACCCGGGGTTAACTATGGCTACACCTTC.

The genes are TRBV5-5 and TRBJ2-7; D gene ambiguous. Germline V lookup: CDR1 SGHKS, CDR2 YYEKEE (reference sequence). Between the trimmed V and J ends, which lost 1 base and 5 bases, there was a span of 10 bases. This CDR3 has 13 residues. This CDR3 is CASSLLSRDEQYF. In DNA, the CDR3 is TGTGCCAGCAGCTTGTTGTCCCGCGACGAGCAGTACTTC.

The chain has TRBV5-3 and TRBJ2-7; 8 nucleotides line up with TRBD1. TRBV5-3 is recorded as an ORF, its role being uncertain. The CDR3 runs to 15 residues. J gave up 6 bases and V 4 bases, and 12 bases lay outside the gene matches. As DNA, the CDR3 is TGTGCCAGAAGCCGTCGGGGCAGGGGGCCCAGCGAGCAGTACTTC. Translation gives CARSRRGRGPSEQYF.

On this clone: Compared with germline, one end of the junction differs, possibly owing to a read error. The chain couples TRBV5-1 to TRBJ2-1; TRBD2 matches at 9 bases. CDR1 SGHRS and CDR2 YFSETQ come from the germline V gene. The CDR3 extends over 15 amino acids. The CDR3 is CATSGGLGSYNEQFF. As DNA, the CDR3 is TGCGCCACCAGCGGGGGGTTAGGCTCCTACAATGAGCAGTTCTTC.

The gene calls are TRBV18 and TRBJ1-5; D is uncertain. This CDR3 is built from 16 residues. CDR1 is KGHSH, CDR2 LQKENI, per germline. Trimming took 0 bases from V and 0 from J, leaving 9 bases between them. The CDR3: CASSPPLYYSNQPQHF. CDR3 nucleotide sequence: TGTGCCAGCTCACCACCGCTCTATTATAGCAATCAGCCCCAGCATTTT. Complete variable domain (other parts from reference TRBV18 and TRBJ1-5): NAGVMQNPRHLVRRRGQEARLRCSPMKGHSHVYWYRQLPEEGLKFMVYLQKENIIDESGMPKERFSAEFPKEGPSILRIQQVVRGDSAAYFCASSPPLYYSNQPQHFGDGTRLSIL.

The V call is TRBV21-1, the J call TRBJ2-1; the D segment call TRBD2 is taken from the table without a DNA check. TRBV21-1 is a listed pseudogene. CDR3 length: 16 amino acids. This CDR3 reads CASSKKNPLAEYEQFF. CDR3 DNA sequence: TGTGCCAGCAGCAAAAAGAACCCCCTCGCTGAGTATGAGCAGTTCTTC.

The rearrangement uses TRBV5-6 and TRBJ1-1; D remains unclear. Germline V gene data show CDR1 as SGHDT and CDR2 as YYEEEE. V was clipped by 2 bases and J by 7 bases, with 6 bases between them. The CDR3 covers 11 residues. In DNA, the CDR3 is TGTGCCAGCAGCTTCCGGGGTGAAGCTTTCTTT. This codes for CASSFRGEAFF.

The table lists this clone with a few counts. V gene TRBV19 combines with J gene TRBJ2-7; D uncertain. Per the germline V gene, CDR1 is LNHDA and CDR2 is SQIVND (reference sequence). V lost 5 bases to trimming and J lost 2 bases, with 13 bases between them. This CDR3 contains 14 residues. The CDR3 region is CASSPQLAPYEQYF. CDR3 bases: TGTGCCAGTAGTCCCCAGTTGGCCCCCTACGAGCAGTACTTC.

V usage is TRBV18 and J usage is TRBJ2-5; D call uncertain. Germline V gene sequence: CDR1 KGHSH, CDR2 LQKENI. The CDR3 is 15 residues long. The ends were cut back, 2 bases at V and 0 bases at J, with 10 bases in the middle. The chain's CDR3 is CASSPYQQYQETQYF. CDR3 nucleotides: TGTGCCAGCTCACCATACCAACAGTACCAAGAGACCCAGTACTTC.

This chain connects TRBV7-2 to TRBJ2-3, with D unclear. This CDR3 region has 14 residues. Trimming cost V 5 bases and J 1 base, with 10 bases left between them. Germline V gives CDR1 SGHTA, CDR2 FQGNSA. The CDR3 nucleotides are TGTGCCAGCAGCCACGAGACTGGCACAGATACGCAGTATTTT. Amino acids: CASSHETGTDTQYF.

The chain combines TRBV11-2 with TRBJ2-5; TRBD2 might be the D (5 bases). Germline CDR1 and CDR2: SGHAT and FQNNGV. This CDR3 contains 12 residues. V was trimmed by 5 bases and J by 5 bases, leaving 9 bases between them. The CDR3 loop is CASSEGWETQYF. DNA for the CDR3: TGTGCCAGCAGCGAGGGATGGGAGACCCAGTACTTC.

V gene TRBV28 combines with J gene TRBJ2-7, with TRBD2 as a possible D gene (5 bases). The CDR3 has 15 amino acids. The V gene lost 5 bases and the J gene lost 1 base, with 15 bases spanning the gap. CDR1 is MDHEN and CDR2 is SYDVKM in the germline V gene. The CDR3: CASSARGQRSYEQYF. CDR3 nucleotide sequence: TGTGCCAGCAGTGCTCGAGGTCAGCGGTCCTACGAGCAGTACTTC.

This chain joins TRBV19 and TRBJ2-7, with TRBD2 matching over 8 bases. Germline V gives CDR1 LNHDA, CDR2 SQIVND (reference sequence). The CDR3 length is 15 residues. The ends lost 3 bases at V and 6 bases at J; junction bases unmatched: 10. CDR3 nucleotides: TGTGCCAGTAGTATTAGCGGGGTCAAAGATGGCGAGCAGTACTTC. Amino acid sequence: CASSISGVKDGEQYF.

This chain connects TRBV3-1 (or the pseudogene TRBV3-2) to TRBJ2-7; possibly TRBD2 for D (5 bases). The V end was cut by 3 bases, the J end by 6 bases, with 9 bases between. CDR3 length: 12 residues. In germline, CDR1 is LGHDT, CDR2 YNNKEL (reference sequence). The CDR3 bases are TGTGCCAGCAGCCATGTGCGGGCCGAGCAGTACTTC. Its protein product is CASSHVRAEQYF.

V and J are TRBV28 and TRBJ2-7, with TRBD1 as a possible D gene (6 bases). In germline, CDR1 is MDHEN, CDR2 SYDVKM. The CDR3 is 13 residues long. V lost 5 bases and J 13 bases, leaving 21 bases between the germline ends. The CDR3 DNA reads TGTGCCAGCAGTCCCCCGGACAGTCCCCTAGCCTACTTC. It specifies CASSPPDSPLAYF. The full variable domain, rest sourced from reference TRBV28 and TRBJ2-7, is DVKVTQSSRYLVKRTGEKVFLECVQDMDHENMFWYRQDPGLGLRLIYFSYDVKMKEKGDIPEGYSVSREKKERFSLILESASTNQTSMYLCASSPPDSPLAYFGPGTRLTVT.

The chain links TRBV18 to TRBJ2-1; D might be TRBD2 (6 bases). The CDR3 loop spans 13 amino acids. CDR1 KGHSH and CDR2 LQKENI come from the germline V gene. The V end was cut by 2 bases, the J end by 7 bases, with 9 bases between. CDR3 coding DNA: TGTGCCAGCTCACCAGCCGGAGGGAATGAGCAGTTCTTC. It yields the protein CASSPAGGNEQFF.

The chain joins TRBV7-9 to TRBJ2-3; 14 bases match TRBD2. The CDR3 spans 16 residues. Losses at the gene ends were 5 bases for V and 6 bases for J; bases not matched to a gene: 7. The germline V gene has CDR1 SEHNR and CDR2 FQNEAQ (reference sequence). The CDR3 DNA is TGTGCCAGCAGCCAGACTAGCGGGGGGGCCGGGGATACGCAGTATTTT. It codes for CASSQTSGGAGDTQYF.